The 22 T cell receptor beta chains below come from one sample, sequenced in a study of blood T cell repertoires in COVID-19 (dated by TCRdb to between 2020 and 2021). The library was built by means of the immunoSEQ multiplex PCR assay. Entries here come from immuneACCESS through TCRdb and include only in-frame sequences with V and J called. Some clones fail to appear in such tables; in the studies checked, an unresolved V gene covers under half of the shortfall, and the cause of the remainder is unknown. Recorded for this sample are approximately 310,000 clones; over 75% of them occurred a single time. 1% of the sample comes from the top ten. Sample: peripheral blood. These receptors were collected from a man aged 50-59 years with active or convalescent COVID-19.

This sequence joins TRBV2 and TRBJ1-1, with D hard to call. Germline assignment: CDR1 SNHLY and CDR2 FYNNEI. This CDR3 contains 11 residues. V dropped 6 bases and J dropped 3 bases, with 5 bases sitting between them. The CDR3 protein is CASRDYTEAFF. The CDR3 coding sequence is TGTGCCAGCAGGGACTACACTGAAGCTTTCTTT.

This clone has just one count. A junction boundary mismatches the germline segment, possibly from a read error. The chain combines TRBV9 with TRBJ1-6; D not certain. The germline CDR1 and CDR2 sequences are SGDLS and YYNGEE. CDR3 size: 14 residues. The CDR3, as DNA: TGTGCCAGCAGCGTCCGGGTCTATAATTCACTCCTCCACTTT. Its translation: CASSVRVYNSLLHF.

This chain joins TRBV10-1 and TRBJ2-1, with 10 bases identical to TRBD1. The CDR3 has 17 residues. The germline gives CDR1 WNHNN, CDR2 SYGVQD (reference sequence). V gave up 0 bases and J gave up 2 bases; unmatched junction bases: 4. The CDR3 protein is CASSESRDRGPYNEQFF. CDR3 sequence (DNA): TGCGCCAGCAGTGAGTCCCGGGACAGGGGTCCCTACAATGAGCAGTTCTTC.

This chain connects TRBV30 to TRBJ1-1, with D hard to call. Per the germline V gene, CDR1 is GTSNPN and CDR2 is SVGIG (reference sequence). The CDR3 has 11 amino acids. V lost 1 base and J lost 8, with 8 bases in between. The CDR3 loop reads CAWSEHPEAFF. In nucleotides, the CDR3 is TGTGCCTGGAGTGAACACCCCGAAGCTTTCTTT.

This sequence joins TRBV5-1 and TRBJ1-1; TRBD1 is a possible D gene (5 bases). The V gene's germline CDR1 is SGHRS and CDR2 YFSETQ. V was cut by 0 bases and J by 1 base, with 10 bases left in between. The CDR3 covers 15 residues. CDR3 nucleotides: TGCGCCAGCAGCTTGGAGGGGCCGACGAACACTGAAGCTTTCTTT. Amino acid sequence: CASSLEGPTNTEAFF.

The chain employs TRBV28 and TRBJ1-5, with 8 bases lining up with TRBD1. The J segment lost 6 bases and the V segment lost 10 bases, leaving 5 bases of the junction unmatched. Germline V gene lookup returns CDR1 MDHEN and CDR2 SYDVKM. The CDR3 consists of 12 residues. The DNA for the CDR3 is TGTGCCACCCAGGGGGCTCGTCAGCCCCAGCATTTT. Protein sequence: CATQGARQPQHF.

This clone occurred a few times. This chain links TRBV6-5 with TRBJ1-3; no reliable D call. The CDR3 spans 13 residues. V was pared by 6 bases and J by 0 bases, with 6 bases between. The V gene's germline CDR1 is MNHEY and CDR2 SVGAGI. The CDR3 coding sequence is TGTGCCAGCAGCGACACCTCTGGAAACACCATATATTTT. Amino acids: CASSDTSGNTIYF.

The rearrangement joins TRBV29-1 to TRBJ1-2; 7 bases align to TRBD1. The CDR3 contains 11 residues. Trimming at V came to 6 bases and at J to 6 bases, leaving 4 bases not matched to a gene. The V gene's germline CDR1 is SQVTM and CDR2 ANQGSEA. This CDR3 is CSVDRADGYTF. The CDR3 bases are TGCAGCGTCGACAGGGCGGATGGCTACACCTTC.

The CDR3 loop reads CASSRLAGREETQYF. CDR3 bases: TGTGCCAGCAGTCGATTGGCGGGGAGGGAGGAGACCCAGTACTTC. The gene calls are TRBV27 and TRBJ2-5; 7 bases align to TRBD2. The CDR3 totals 15 residues. The germline CDR1 and CDR2 sequences are MNHEY and SMNVEV (reference sequence). V was clipped by 5 bases and J by 5 bases; unmatched bases: 11.

This chain joins TRBV20-1 and TRBJ2-1; 8 positions match TRBD2. Trimming took 3 bases from V and 9 from J; bases not matched to a gene: 13. Germline assignment: CDR1 DFQATT and CDR2 SNEGSKA (reference sequence). The CDR3 contains 15 residues. The CDR3 loop reads CSASMVAGYIGEQFF. For the CDR3, the DNA is TGCAGTGCTAGTATGGTAGCGGGATACATTGGTGAGCAGTTCTTC.

This rearrangement joins TRBV4-3 to TRBJ1-2; D is undetermined. The CDR3 has 14 residues. The germline V gene has CDR1 LGHNA and CDR2 YSLEER. The V end lost 1 base, the J end lost 5 bases, and 11 bases lay between the germline ends. The CDR3 DNA reads as TGCGCCAGCAGCCAAGTAGAAACGGTATATGGCTACACCTTC. It codes for CASSQVETVYGYTF.

The V and J genes are TRBV18 and TRBJ1-2; D not certain. The CDR3 runs to 14 residues. The V gene's germline CDR1 is KGHSH and CDR2 LQKENI. V dropped 3 bases and J dropped 6 bases, with 14 bases sitting between them. The CDR3 nucleotides read TGTGCCAGCTCACCGAGTTCAGGCTTGGATGGCTACACCTTC. Translation: CASSPSSGLDGYTF.

The genes are TRBV5-1 and TRBJ1-3; D gene uncertain. The V and J ends lost 0 bases and 8 bases respectively, with 15 bases between them. CDR1 and CDR2 (germline): SGHRS, YFSETQ. This CDR3 is built from 15 residues. The CDR3 DNA is TGCGCCAGCAGCTTGGACCCGAGGCGCGAGCACACCATATATTTT. Translation: CASSLDPRREHTIYF. Based on the CDR3 plus reference TRBV5-1 and TRBJ1-3, the full variable domain is KAGVTQTPRYLIKTRGQQVTLSCSPISGHRSVSWYQQTPGQGLQFLFEYFSETQRNKGNFPGRFSGRQFSNSRSEMNVSTLELGDSALYLCASSLDPRREHTIYFGEGSWLTVV.

The rearrangement links TRBV27 to TRBJ2-7, with 7 bases matching TRBD1. V trimming: 6 bases; J trimming: 1 base; junction bases outside the gene matches: 6. The CDR3 has 14 amino acids. CDR1 is MNHEY and CDR2 is SMNVEV in the germline V gene (reference sequence). The CDR3 loop is CASSPHRGSYEQYF. DNA for the CDR3: TGTGCCAGCAGCCCCCACAGGGGTTCCTACGAGCAGTACTTC.

V and J are TRBV30 and TRBJ2-7; the match to TRBD1 covers 8 bases. V dropped 3 bases and J dropped 11; count of bases not matched to a gene: 12. The CDR3 extends over 13 amino acids. CDR1 is GTSNPN, CDR2 SVGIG, per germline (reference sequence). CDR3 coding DNA: TGTGCCTGGAGGGCCCCGGGACAGGCGAAGAAGTACTTC. Translation gives CAWRAPGQAKKYF.

The rearrangement links TRBV19 to TRBJ2-1; 10 bases are shared with TRBD2. The germline V gene encodes CDR1 LNHDA and CDR2 SQIVND (reference sequence). V dropped 5 bases and J dropped 7; count of bases not matched to a gene: 8. The length of the CDR3 is 15 residues. Written as DNA, the CDR3 is TGTGCCAGTAGTGTCACTAGCGGGATTGCTAATGAGCAGTTCTTC. Its protein product is CASSVTSGIANEQFF.

CDR3 in DNA: TGTGCCATCAAAGACAGGGGCCAAGAGACCCAGTACTTC. It specifies CAIKDRGQETQYF. The chain recombines TRBV10-3 with TRBJ2-5, with 8 bases aligning to TRBD1. This CDR3 is built from 13 residues. With V trimmed by 7 bases and J by 1 base, 2 bases remained unmatched. Per germline, CDR1 ENHRY and CDR2 SYGVKD.

The gene calls are TRBV5-1 and TRBJ1-4; maybe TRBD1 (6 bases). This CDR3 is built from 15 residues. CDR1 and CDR2 (germline): SGHRS, YFSETQ. V lost 4 bases and J lost 5, with 15 bases in between. The CDR3 nucleotides read TGCGCCAGCAGCCCACAGGGAAACGGGAATGAAAAACTGTTTTTT. Translating it yields CASSPQGNGNEKLFF.

The chain is built from TRBV15 and TRBJ2-4; the match to TRBD1 covers 9 bases. V lost 3 bases and J lost 9; bases outside the gene matches: 3. Germline lookup yields CDR1 LNHNV and CDR2 YYDKDF (reference sequence). The CDR3 extends over 13 amino acids. This chain's CDR3 is CATSRGQGGIQYF. CDR3 DNA sequence: TGTGCCACCAGCAGGGGACAGGGTGGCATTCAGTACTTC. Drawing the rest from reference TRBV15 and TRBJ2-4, the complete variable domain is DAMVIQNPRYQVTQFGKPVTLSCSQTLNHNVMYWYQQKSSQAPKLLFHYYDKDFNNEADTPDNFQSRRPNTSFCFLDIRSPGLGDTAMYLCATSRGQGGIQYFGAGTRLSVL.

This rearrangement joins TRBV4-1 to TRBJ1-2, with a tentative D call TRBD1 (6 bases). V lost 0 bases, J lost 2 bases, and 10 bases lay in between. The length of the CDR3 is 15 residues. CDR1 MGHRA and CDR2 YSYEKL come from the germline V gene. The CDR3 DNA follows: TGCGCCAGCAGCCAAGAAGGGGGTCCAAACTATGGCTACACCTTC. Protein product: CASSQEGGPNYGYTF.

CDR3 region: CASSLEGRGRETQYF. Written as DNA, the CDR3 is TGCGCCAGCAGCTTGGAAGGCCGAGGGAGAGAGACCCAGTACTTC. The chain recombines TRBV5-1 with TRBJ2-5; possibly TRBD2 for D (5 bases). V was pared by 0 bases and J by 4 bases, with 13 bases between. This CDR3 region has 15 residues. The germline CDR1 and CDR2 sequences are SGHRS and YFSETQ.

The CDR3 spells CAISVDRVAYEQYF. The DNA for the CDR3 is TGTGCCATCAGTGTGGACAGGGTTGCCTACGAGCAGTACTTC. This chain uses TRBV10-3 with TRBJ2-7; 8 nucleotides line up with TRBD1. Trimming removed 4 bases from V and 2 bases from J; junction bases left unmatched: 4. The CDR3 extends over 14 amino acids. Per the germline V gene, CDR1 is ENHRY and CDR2 is SYGVKD.